This T cell receptor beta chain derives from a study of T cells in Graves' hyperthyroidism and ophthalmopathy (dated by TCRdb to the late 2010s). Background for the entire study: Peripheral blood was collected at initial diagnosis, before any treatment. For training and testing, the 100 or so patients in the discovery cohort were randomly divided in a 7:3 ratio. After sampling, hyperthyroidism patients received methimazole starting at 30 mg daily, and ophthalmopathy patients received high-dose intravenous methylprednisolone. Prospective prediction of ophthalmopathy was tested in an independent validation cohort consisting of 18 hyperthyroidism patients and 17 patients who later progressed to ophthalmopathy. To identify TCR V-J signatures that set the groups apart, the researchers used a discovery cohort of about a hundred patients, made up of some 41 with Graves' ophthalmopathy and 55 to 65 with stable Graves' hyperthyroidism. The study also compared thyroid tissue and blood T-cell repertoires from a handful of Graves' hyperthyroidism patients. According to the paper, TCR Vbeta CDR3 sequencing was carried out on approximately 140 peripheral blood samples, which came from fewer than 50 ophthalmopathy, under 80 hyperthyroidism and roughly 17 progressor patients. The paper's findings and limits, for the study overall: Most expanded thyroid clonotypes (frequency above 0.001) were also found in blood, which suggests that blood repertoires may mirror thyroid immune responses. A model built on a 13 V-J signature distinguished ophthalmopathy from stable hyperthyroidism, reaching approximately 89% sensitivity and under 84% specificity in cross-validation and 80%/75% in testing. No statistical method was used to fix the sample size in advance, and group allocation was not hidden from the investigators. In validation, the model predicted progression to ophthalmopathy with just under 71% sensitivity and 72.22% specificity, a median of about 6 months before onset.

Moderately to severely active disease, a Clinical Activity Score of at least 3, a NOSPECS grade of at least 4, and a duration under 3 months were present in ophthalmopathy patients. The study excluded patients with uncontrolled infections, other autoimmune diseases, pregnancy or lactation. Clinical symptoms, serum thyroxine and TRAb, thyroid ultrasound, and orbital computed tomography formed the basis for the diagnoses. PBMCs were isolated from about 10 ml of fresh peripheral blood by Ficoll-Paque density gradient centrifugation. Trizol reagent was used to extract total RNA, and RNA quality was then checked on an Agilent 2100 Bioanalyzer. The TCR beta CDR3 regions were amplified from the RNA transcripts. For the first round of RT-PCR on the TCR CDR3, the HTBI primer set was used together with the Qiagen OneStep RT-PCR kit. A second multiplex PCR round built the libraries, followed by size selection and purification. Sequencing of the libraries was done on an Illumina HiSeq2000 using paired-end 100 bp reads. The original methods were these. SOAPnuke was used to process the raw data, with reads discarded if the reads contained adapters or uncalled bases, had a mean Phred below 15, or lacked an exact constant-primer or identifier match. COPE v1.2.5 was used to merge the high-quality paired reads, and each unique nucleotide sequence was defined as a clonotype. MiTCR v1.1 was used to align the clonotypes against IMGT TRBV, TRBD and TRBJ reference segments. Only V-J combinations with frequency above 0.0001, covering about 99% of repertoires, were analysed. The TCS score was defined as the ratio of F50 (clonal expansion) to E x V (chaos), calculated using BLOSUM62-based TCRdist between CDR3 peptides within each V-J. Welch's t-statistics and random forest reduced approximately 520 V-J features to under 15, which were used in a naive Bayes classifier (R e1071). TCRdb ran its own pipeline on the public reads, namely fastp trimming at Q25 and MiXCR clone calling, and kept in-frame beta chains. Entries are consolidated by CDR3 protein sequence, retaining the most common genes and DNA. The V and J calls were not made by the authors but by TCRdb's processing. Across this sample there are about half a million distinct CDR3 sequences, with around a quarter seen only once. In total, the top ten clones hold around 11% of the sample.

According to the germline V gene, CDR1 reads SGHVS and CDR2 reads FQNEAQ. The V and J ends are trimmed by 5 bases and 9 bases, leaving 16 bases between them. Measured from the cysteine to the phenylalanine, the CDR3 is 14 residues long. Only the CDR3 portion is preserved as DNA: 42 bases, with reading frame beginning at the first base. A word on this clonotype: Its cognate antigen has yet to be identified. There are no base qualities to consult, and no much larger clone falls within one base.

The chain links TRBV7-8 with TRBJ2-2; matching of 5 bases hints at TRBD1 as the D gene. The material sequenced was blood. This receptor was taken from a woman aged 25 to 39 with Graves' ophthalmopathy. The DNA sequence is TGTGCCAGCAGCAGGGGTCGCGGTATCCGGGAGCTGTTTTTT. The encoded protein is CASSRGRGIRELFF.